This entry concerns a single T cell receptor beta chain. This entry comes from a study of blood T cell repertoires in COVID-19. The length of the CDR3 is 16 residues. Trimming cost V 0 bases and J 14 bases; bases outside gene matches: 12. Germline V gives CDR1 SGHNT, CDR2 YYREEE (reference sequence). In the authors' methods: Amplified reference gene primers provided the basis for estimating nucleated cell counts. Profiled with immunoSEQ multiplex PCR; TCRdb holds only in-frame clones, not every one. Clone size and the V and J calls come from that table; the DNA yielded D and trimming. The sample lists approximately 400,000 clones, around four fifths seen once, with about 5.4% in the top ten. Participants were aged roughly 18 to 89 years from 20 to 30 US areas. Resolution of symptoms, clearance, or two negative PCRs was present in recovered Cohort 3 donors.

Sequencing was carried out using PBMCs or T cells enriched from blood (not recorded which). J is TRBJ2-6 and V is TRBV5-4, with 9 positions matching TRBD1. This receptor was taken from a woman between 50 and 59 years old who had recovered from COVID-19. The CDR3 sequence: CASSLGEPGQGKILTF. CDR3 in DNA: TGTGCCAGCAGCTTGGGGGAACCGGGACAGGGAAAGATCCTGACTTTC.